A single sample gave rise to the 30 T cell receptor beta chains below, sequenced in a study of technical replicates of blood from several donors. Sequencing was performed with immunoSEQ multiplex PCR; in TCRdb, only in-frame clones are kept and a portion is missing. The top ten clones hold 0.35% to 0.45% of a sample with approximately 73,000 clones, about nine tenths of them seen once. The source material was T cells isolated from PBMCs. Receptors originate from a human donor in good health.

This chain links TRBV2 with TRBJ2-7; D remains unclear. Germline V gives CDR1 SNHLY, CDR2 FYNNEI. The V end was cut by 7 bases, the J end by 6 bases, with 7 bases between. There are 10 residues in the CDR3. The CDR3 DNA reads TGTGCCAGCATCGGTCTCGAGCAGTACTTC. It encodes CASIGLEQYF.

The rearrangement joins TRBV28 to TRBJ1-5; 10 bases agree with TRBD1. CDR1 and CDR2 from the germline V gene are MDHEN and SYDVKM. This CDR3 has 17 residues. The trim removed 6 bases at V and 3 bases at J, leaving 11 bases unmatched. CDR3 region: CASRNHPDRGLNQPQHF. CDR3 sequence (DNA): TGTGCCAGCAGGAACCATCCCGACAGGGGGCTCAATCAGCCCCAGCATTTT.

The chain has TRBV29-1 and TRBJ2-7, with TRBD2 matching 7 bases. The CDR3 has 13 amino acids. The V and J ends lost 7 bases and 1 base, in that order; junction bases with no gene match: 7. Germline CDR1 and CDR2: SQVTM and ANQGSEA. CDR3 protein: CSARERESYEQYF. Written as DNA, the CDR3 is TGCAGCGCCCGAGAGCGGGAATCCTACGAGCAGTACTTC.

This clone was seen more than once but under ten times. V gene TRBV2 combines with J gene TRBJ1-2, with D perhaps matching TRBD1 (6 bases). Trimming cost V 7 bases and J 4 bases, with 16 bases left between them. Germline CDR1 is SNHLY and CDR2 is FYNNEI. CDR3 length: 14 amino acids. As DNA, the CDR3 is TGTGCCAGCAACATGATGACAGGCTCCTATGGCTACACCTTC. The encoded protein is CASNMMTGSYGYTF.

This chain links TRBV27 with TRBJ2-1; 7 bases map to TRBD2. V dropped 6 bases and J dropped 3; count of bases not matched to a gene: 11. Germline loops: CDR1 MNHEY, CDR2 SMNVEV (reference sequence). The CDR3 has 16 amino acids. CDR3 sequence (DNA): TGTGCCAGCAGCCCTTCGGCGGGAGACCTCTACAATGAGCAGTTCTTC. Amino acids: CASSPSAGDLYNEQFF.

The gene calls are TRBV10-3 and TRBJ1-4, with 8 bases aligning to TRBD1. V was clipped by 2 bases and J by 4 bases; unmatched bases: 0. The CDR3 spans 14 residues. Germline V gene lookup returns CDR1 ENHRY and CDR2 SYGVKD. CDR3 protein: CAISEDRGNEKLFF. The CDR3 DNA reads as TGTGCCATCAGTGAGGACAGGGGTAATGAAAAACTGTTTTTT.

This rearrangement joins TRBV19 to TRBJ1-1; TRBD1 is a possible D gene (6 bases). Per the germline V gene, CDR1 is LNHDA and CDR2 is SQIVND (reference sequence). Trimming removed 4 bases at V and 10 bases at J, with 16 bases between. This CDR3 comprises 13 residues. The DNA of the CDR3 is TGTGCCAGTAGTACCCTAGGACAGTTAAGAGCTTTCTTT. Translation: CASSTLGQLRAFF. The entire variable domain, with the rest obtained from reference TRBV19 and TRBJ1-1, is as follows: DGGITQSPKYLFRKEGQNVTLSCEQNLNHDAMYWYRQDPGQGLRLIYYSQIVNDFQKGDIAEGYSVSREKKESFPLTVTSAQKNPTAFYLCASSTLGQLRAFFGQGTRLTVV.

The chain carries TRBV2 and TRBJ1-2, with TRBD1 as a possible D gene (6 bases). Trimming pared 11 bases from V and 8 bases from J, leaving 18 bases between. Germline loops: CDR1 SNHLY, CDR2 FYNNEI. The CDR3 consists of 12 residues. The CDR3 reads CASHFQGRGYTF. DNA of the CDR3: TGTGCCTCACATTTTCAGGGGCGAGGCTACACCTTC.

The chain has TRBV2 and TRBJ2-3, with 14 bases fitting TRBD2. The length of the CDR3 is 17 residues. The germline CDR1 and CDR2 sequences are SNHLY and FYNNEI. The V segment lost 5 bases and the J segment 4 bases; nucleotides outside the gene matches: 8. The DNA of the CDR3 is TGTGCCAGCAGTCTCAATAGACTAGCGGGAGGGTCAGATACGCAGTATTTT. Residues: CASSLNRLAGGSDTQYF.

The V call is TRBV7-9, the J call TRBJ1-5; 11 bases map to TRBD1. Trimming cost V 2 bases and J 6 bases; bases outside gene matches: 9. This CDR3 contains 17 residues. Germline values: CDR1 SEHNR, CDR2 FQNEAQ (reference sequence). The CDR3 loop is CASSLNTRTGGSQPQHF. The CDR3 DNA reads as TGTGCCAGCAGCTTAAATACGCGGACAGGGGGCAGTCAGCCCCAGCATTTT.

This chain links TRBV21-1 with TRBJ2-7; the D call of TRBD1 is as the table states it, not checked on the DNA. TRBV21-1 is a documented pseudogene. The CDR3 length is 15 residues. CDR3 sequence: CASSLGRTGDHEQYF. The CDR3 nucleotides are TGTGCCAGCAGCCTCGGGAGGACAGGGGATCACGAGCAGTACTTC.

The J gene is TRBJ2-7, the V gene TRBV11-2, with TRBD1 matching over 9 bases. The CDR3 totals 14 residues. The germline gives CDR1 SGHAT, CDR2 FQNNGV. The trim removed 4 bases at V and 3 bases at J, leaving 4 bases unmatched. The CDR3 nucleotides read TGTGCCAGCAGCTCGGGACAGGGTTACTACGAGCAGTACTTC. Translating gives CASSSGQGYYEQYF.

The chain uses TRBV7-2 and TRBJ1-1, with 7 bases aligning to TRBD1. The junction had 17 bases not matched to a gene; V was cut back by 5 bases and J by 5 bases. CDR3 size: 17 residues. Germline V gene lookup returns CDR1 SGHTA and CDR2 FQGNSA. CDR3 DNA: TGTGCCAGCAGCCCGACTCCCCCGCCACAGGGGTATACTGAAGCTTTCTTT. Its translation is CASSPTPPPQGYTEAFF.

The V call is TRBV14, the J call TRBJ2-1; the match to TRBD2 covers 8 bases. This CDR3 contains 17 residues. V lost 0 bases, J lost 8 bases, and 12 bases stayed unmatched. The germline V gene has CDR1 SGHDN and CDR2 FVKESK. The CDR3 here is CASSQDIFGLASDEQFF. The CDR3 bases are TGTGCCAGCAGCCAAGATATATTCGGACTAGCCTCCGATGAGCAGTTCTTC.

This rearrangement joins TRBV11-1 to TRBJ1-3; D gene ambiguous. V dropped 5 bases and J dropped 1 base, with 12 bases sitting between them. CDR3 length: 15 residues. The V gene's germline CDR1 is SGHAT and CDR2 FQDESV (reference sequence). The CDR3 here is CASSGGLKSGNTIYF. The CDR3 DNA reads as TGTGCCAGCAGCGGCGGTTTGAAATCTGGAAACACCATATATTTT.

The rearrangement links TRBV6-5 to TRBJ2-1, with D perhaps TRBD1 (6 bases). The V and J ends lost 2 bases and 8 bases respectively, with 10 bases between them. The CDR3 runs to 13 residues. CDR1 is MNHEY and CDR2 is SVGAGI in the germline V gene. Here the CDR3 DNA reads TGTGCCAGCAGTTACGTAGGGGGACATGAGCAGTTCTTC. Encoded protein: CASSYVGGHEQFF.

CDR3 in DNA: TGTGCCAGTAGTATAGAGCTAGCGGGAGGCAACTCCTACAATGAGCAGTTCTTC. Translation: CASSIELAGGNSYNEQFF. The chain employs TRBV19 and TRBJ2-1; 11 bases align to TRBD2. Germline V gene lookup returns CDR1 LNHDA and CDR2 SQIVND (reference sequence). V trimming: 0 bases; J trimming: 0 bases; junction bases outside the gene matches: 4. The CDR3 runs 18 residues.

This chain joins TRBV6-1 and TRBJ2-7; D remains unclear. The CDR3 covers 14 residues. Looked up from germline, CDR1 is MNHNS and CDR2 is SASEGT. With 1 base removed from V and 0 bases from J, the gap between germline ends came to 7 bases. CDR3 residues: CASSEGPSSYEQYF. CDR3 nucleotides: TGTGCCAGCAGTGAAGGTCCCAGCTCCTACGAGCAGTACTTC.

The CDR3 DNA is TGTGCCAGCAGTGGAATCGGTGAGCAGTTCTTC. Translating it yields CASSGIGEQFF. The chain couples TRBV2 to TRBJ2-1; the D is unclear. The CDR3 is made up of 11 amino acids. Germline V gene sequence: CDR1 SNHLY, CDR2 FYNNEI. V lost 4 bases and J lost 9, with 7 bases in between.

V is TRBV30 and J is TRBJ2-1; 11 nucleotides line up with TRBD2. Germline V gives CDR1 GTSNPN, CDR2 SVGIG (reference sequence). With V trimmed by 5 bases and J by 10 bases, 4 bases remained unmatched. The CDR3 spans 12 residues. CDR3 sequence reads: CAWVAGGIEQFF. The CDR3 DNA follows: TGTGCCTGGGTAGCGGGAGGGATCGAGCAGTTCTTC.

This clone appeared a few times. The J gene is TRBJ1-1, the V gene TRBV28; 7 bases map to TRBD1. The V gene end was trimmed by 5 bases and the J gene end by 4 bases; junction bases not matched to a gene: 10. This CDR3 region has 15 residues. Germline CDR1 and CDR2: MDHEN and SYDVKM. CDR3 DNA: TGTGCCAGCAGTCTCCAATCAGGGGGGAGCACTGAAGCTTTCTTT. It yields the protein CASSLQSGGSTEAFF.

This clone was counted once. V is TRBV28 and J is TRBJ2-7, with D unresolved. CDR1 and CDR2 from the germline V gene are MDHEN and SYDVKM. This CDR3 is 11 amino acids long. Trimming took off 10 bases at V and 6 bases at J, with 13 bases between the two ends. CDR3 nucleotide sequence: TGTGCCACCGCTGACTCCGCCGAGCAGTACTTC. Translated, it gives CATADSAEQYF.

The J gene is TRBJ1-2, the V gene TRBV7-3; 7 positions match TRBD1. Per the germline V gene, CDR1 is SGHTA and CDR2 is FQGTGA. V gave up 4 bases and J gave up 5 bases; unmatched junction bases: 10. CDR3 length: 15 residues. CDR3: CASSSPGTVRYGYTF. The CDR3 coding sequence is TGTGCCAGCAGCTCCCCCGGGACAGTTAGATATGGCTACACCTTC.

The rearrangement uses TRBV9 and TRBJ2-3; 7 bases map to TRBD2. This CDR3 spans 16 amino acids. CDR1 is SGDLS, CDR2 YYNGEE, per germline. Losses at the gene ends were 0 bases for V and 1 base for J; bases not matched to a gene: 5. CDR3 residues: CASSVASAGGTDTQYF. The CDR3 nucleotides read TGTGCCAGCAGCGTAGCGTCGGCGGGGGGCACAGATACGCAGTATTTT. The entire variable domain, with the rest obtained from reference TRBV9 and TRBJ2-3, is as follows: DSGVTQTPKHLITATGQRVTLRCSPRSGDLSVYWYQQSLDQGLQFLIQYYNGEERAKGNILERFSAQQFPDLHSELNLSSLELGDSALYFCASSVASAGGTDTQYFGPGTRLTVL.

In its sample, this clone was seen once. This chain's CDR3 is CASSAELAGGPGDTQYF. The CDR3 bases are TGTGCCAGCAGCGCCGAACTAGCGGGAGGTCCGGGAGATACGCAGTATTTT. The chain recombines TRBV9 with TRBJ2-3; 12 bases line up with TRBD2. Trimming cost V 3 bases and J 5 bases; bases outside gene matches: 10. The CDR3 runs to 17 residues. CDR1 SGDLS and CDR2 YYNGEE come from the germline V gene.

The chain carries TRBV14 and TRBJ1-5, with D hard to call. This CDR3 comprises 13 residues. The V and J ends lost 0 bases and 7 bases respectively, with 7 bases between them. From germline, CDR1 is SGHDN and CDR2 FVKESK. The CDR3 DNA follows: TGTGCCAGCAGCCAAGATGGACTCCAGCCCCAGCATTTT. This codes for CASSQDGLQPQHF.

This chain's CDR3 is CASSQDFLVEQASVNTEAFF. CDR3 DNA: TGCGCCAGCAGCCAAGATTTCTTAGTGGAACAGGCTTCTGTAAACACTGAAGCTTTCTTT. The genes are TRBV4-1 and TRBJ1-1, with D possibly being TRBD1 (5 bases). This CDR3 is built from 20 residues. V lost 0 bases and J lost 2, with 25 bases in between. In germline, CDR1 is MGHRA, CDR2 YSYEKL.

The V and J genes are TRBV9 and TRBJ1-2; D gene unclear. The CDR3 is 14 residues long. Germline values: CDR1 SGDLS, CDR2 YYNGEE. Deletions cut 0 bases from V and 4 bases from J, with 10 bases between. The CDR3 DNA reads TGTGCCAGCAGCGTAGTTTCAGATTCCTATGGCTACACCTTC. This codes for CASSVVSDSYGYTF.

The rearrangement uses TRBV28 and TRBJ2-1; TRBD2 matches 7 bases. This CDR3 contains 15 residues. The ends lost 6 bases at V and 4 bases at J; junction bases unmatched: 9. In germline, CDR1 is MDHEN, CDR2 SYDVKM. Here the CDR3 DNA reads TGTGCCAGCAGGGCCTTCCGGGGGGATTACAATGAGCAGTTCTTC. Translated, it gives CASRAFRGDYNEQFF.

The chain recombines TRBV11-2 with TRBJ1-2; D gene ambiguous. The CDR3 covers 15 residues. Germline lookup yields CDR1 SGHAT and CDR2 FQNNGV. The ends were cut back, 1 base at V and 8 bases at J, with 17 bases in the middle. The CDR3 is CASSLGGPRGSGYTF. The CDR3 nucleotides read TGTGCCAGCAGCTTAGGAGGGCCCCGGGGAAGCGGCTACACCTTC.